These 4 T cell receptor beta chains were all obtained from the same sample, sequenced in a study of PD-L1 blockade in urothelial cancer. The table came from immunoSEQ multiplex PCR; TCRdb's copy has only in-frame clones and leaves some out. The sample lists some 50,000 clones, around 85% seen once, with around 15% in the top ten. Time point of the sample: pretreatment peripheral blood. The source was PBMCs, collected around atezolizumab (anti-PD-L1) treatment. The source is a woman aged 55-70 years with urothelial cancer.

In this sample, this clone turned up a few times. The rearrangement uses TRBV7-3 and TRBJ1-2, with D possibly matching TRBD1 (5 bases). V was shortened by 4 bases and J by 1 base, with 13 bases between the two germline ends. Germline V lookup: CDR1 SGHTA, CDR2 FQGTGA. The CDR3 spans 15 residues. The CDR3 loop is CASSSSGGVNYGYTF. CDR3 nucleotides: TGTGCCAGCAGCTCCTCAGGAGGGGTTAACTATGGCTACACCTTC.

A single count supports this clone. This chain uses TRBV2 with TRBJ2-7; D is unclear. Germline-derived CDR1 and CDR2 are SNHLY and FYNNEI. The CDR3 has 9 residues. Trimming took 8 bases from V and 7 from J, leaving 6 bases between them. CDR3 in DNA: TGTGCCAGCCTATATGAGCAGTACTTC. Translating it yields CASLYEQYF.

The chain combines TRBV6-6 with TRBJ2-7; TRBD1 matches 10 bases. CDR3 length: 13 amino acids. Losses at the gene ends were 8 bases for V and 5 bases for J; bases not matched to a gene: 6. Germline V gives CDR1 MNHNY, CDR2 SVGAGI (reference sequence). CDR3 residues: CASRDRGIDEQYF. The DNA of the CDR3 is TGTGCCAGCCGGGACAGGGGTATCGACGAGCAGTACTTC.

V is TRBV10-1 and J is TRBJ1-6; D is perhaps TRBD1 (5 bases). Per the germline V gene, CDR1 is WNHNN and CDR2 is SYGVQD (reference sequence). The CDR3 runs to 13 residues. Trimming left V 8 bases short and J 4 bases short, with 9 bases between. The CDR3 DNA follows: TGCGCCAGCGGGCAGGGTTATAATTCACCCCTCCACTTT. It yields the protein CASGQGYNSPLHF.